The clone carrying this T cell receptor beta chain was counted between two and nine times. The antigen is undetermined. It was one heparinised blood draw, averaging approximately 100 mL, that each donor gave. Cell sorting via CD45RO/CCR7/CD25/CD127/CD95/CD27 was performed to obtain CD4+ naive, central memory, regulatory and stem cell-like memory cells. This record comes from a study of beta chain features in type 1 diabetes. General study findings and limits: Type 1 diabetes patients showed a moderate but significant shortening of TCRB CDR3s in all four CD4+ subsets. It was not settled here whether HLA type affects TCRB rearrangement.

cDNA synthesis used the whole RNA isolate, giving expressed TCRB sequences. Around 3.7 million reads was the average for naive, central memory and regulatory T cell samples. Sequencing used immunoSEQ multiplex PCR; TCRdb keeps in-frame clones, though not all of them. This table holds 200,000 to 300,000 clones, about 11% found once. Germline CDR1 is SGHAT and CDR2 is FQNNGV. The CDR3 has 15 amino acids. The J segment lost 0 bases and the V segment lost 3 bases, leaving 1 base of the junction unmatched. V and J are TRBV11-2 and TRBJ2-2; 7 bases are shared with TRBD2. Sequencing used naive CD4+ T cells from blood. The receptor was isolated from a man younger than 40 with type 1 diabetes. The DNA of the CDR3 is TGTGCCAGCAGCTTCGGGGGGTCGAACACCGGGGAGCTGTTTTTT. This codes for CASSFGGSNTGELFF.